This paragraph reports one T cell receptor beta chain. V was shortened by 5 bases and J by 8 bases, with 15 bases between the two germline ends. Germline CDR1 is SGHTA and CDR2 is FQGTGA. This CDR3 region has 13 residues. Following extraction, RNA underwent reverse transcription to cDNA, which served as the sequencing template. The protocol was immunoSEQ multiplex PCR, while the TCRdb copy is restricted to in-frame clones and leaves out a portion. The profile shows approximately 180,000 clones, around 60% of them singletons. The sample is drawn from a study of CD8+ T cells in alopecia areata. Treatment here: oral pan-JAK inhibitor, 5-10 mg twice daily.

The starting material was CD4+ T cells sorted from blood, obtained at approximately week 49, from a patient treated with tofacitinib. The clonotype was recovered from a human donor with alopecia areata. This chain connects TRBV7-3 to TRBJ1-2, with D unresolved. The CDR3 DNA sequence: TGTGCCAGCAGCCCGGGCCCCGAGGAGGGCTACACCTTC. It encodes CASSPGPEEGYTF. Looking up the rest from reference TRBV7-3 and TRBJ1-2 gives the full variable domain: GAGVSQTPSNKVTEKGKYVELRCDPISGHTALYWYRQSLGQGPEFLIYFQGTGAADDSGLPNDRFFAVRPEGSVSTLKIQRTERGDSAVYLCASSPGPEEGYTFGSGTRLTVV.